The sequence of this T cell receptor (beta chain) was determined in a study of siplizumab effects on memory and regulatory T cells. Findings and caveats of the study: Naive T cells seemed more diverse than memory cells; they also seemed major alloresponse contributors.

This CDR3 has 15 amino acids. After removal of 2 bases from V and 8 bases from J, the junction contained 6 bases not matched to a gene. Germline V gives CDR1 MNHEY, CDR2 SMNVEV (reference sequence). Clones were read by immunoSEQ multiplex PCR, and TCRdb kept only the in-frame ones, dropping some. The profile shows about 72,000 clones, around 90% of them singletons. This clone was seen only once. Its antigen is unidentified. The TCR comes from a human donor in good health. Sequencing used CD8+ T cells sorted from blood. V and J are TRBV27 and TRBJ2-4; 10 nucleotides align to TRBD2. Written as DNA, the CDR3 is TGTGCCAGCAGTTTAATTGCTAGCGGGAGTGACATTCAGTACTTC. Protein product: CASSLIASGSDIQYF.